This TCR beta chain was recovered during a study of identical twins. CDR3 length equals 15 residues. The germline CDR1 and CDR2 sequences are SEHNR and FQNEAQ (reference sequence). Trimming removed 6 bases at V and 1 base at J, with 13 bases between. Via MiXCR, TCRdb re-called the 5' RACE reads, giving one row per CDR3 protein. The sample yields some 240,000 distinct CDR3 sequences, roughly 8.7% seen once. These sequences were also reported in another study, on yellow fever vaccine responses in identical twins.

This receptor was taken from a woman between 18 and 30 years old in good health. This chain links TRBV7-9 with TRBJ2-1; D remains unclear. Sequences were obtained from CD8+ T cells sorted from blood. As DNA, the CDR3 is TGTGCCAGCAGGCCTGGGATCCCTTCCTACAATGAGCAGTTCTTC. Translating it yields CASRPGIPSYNEQFF.